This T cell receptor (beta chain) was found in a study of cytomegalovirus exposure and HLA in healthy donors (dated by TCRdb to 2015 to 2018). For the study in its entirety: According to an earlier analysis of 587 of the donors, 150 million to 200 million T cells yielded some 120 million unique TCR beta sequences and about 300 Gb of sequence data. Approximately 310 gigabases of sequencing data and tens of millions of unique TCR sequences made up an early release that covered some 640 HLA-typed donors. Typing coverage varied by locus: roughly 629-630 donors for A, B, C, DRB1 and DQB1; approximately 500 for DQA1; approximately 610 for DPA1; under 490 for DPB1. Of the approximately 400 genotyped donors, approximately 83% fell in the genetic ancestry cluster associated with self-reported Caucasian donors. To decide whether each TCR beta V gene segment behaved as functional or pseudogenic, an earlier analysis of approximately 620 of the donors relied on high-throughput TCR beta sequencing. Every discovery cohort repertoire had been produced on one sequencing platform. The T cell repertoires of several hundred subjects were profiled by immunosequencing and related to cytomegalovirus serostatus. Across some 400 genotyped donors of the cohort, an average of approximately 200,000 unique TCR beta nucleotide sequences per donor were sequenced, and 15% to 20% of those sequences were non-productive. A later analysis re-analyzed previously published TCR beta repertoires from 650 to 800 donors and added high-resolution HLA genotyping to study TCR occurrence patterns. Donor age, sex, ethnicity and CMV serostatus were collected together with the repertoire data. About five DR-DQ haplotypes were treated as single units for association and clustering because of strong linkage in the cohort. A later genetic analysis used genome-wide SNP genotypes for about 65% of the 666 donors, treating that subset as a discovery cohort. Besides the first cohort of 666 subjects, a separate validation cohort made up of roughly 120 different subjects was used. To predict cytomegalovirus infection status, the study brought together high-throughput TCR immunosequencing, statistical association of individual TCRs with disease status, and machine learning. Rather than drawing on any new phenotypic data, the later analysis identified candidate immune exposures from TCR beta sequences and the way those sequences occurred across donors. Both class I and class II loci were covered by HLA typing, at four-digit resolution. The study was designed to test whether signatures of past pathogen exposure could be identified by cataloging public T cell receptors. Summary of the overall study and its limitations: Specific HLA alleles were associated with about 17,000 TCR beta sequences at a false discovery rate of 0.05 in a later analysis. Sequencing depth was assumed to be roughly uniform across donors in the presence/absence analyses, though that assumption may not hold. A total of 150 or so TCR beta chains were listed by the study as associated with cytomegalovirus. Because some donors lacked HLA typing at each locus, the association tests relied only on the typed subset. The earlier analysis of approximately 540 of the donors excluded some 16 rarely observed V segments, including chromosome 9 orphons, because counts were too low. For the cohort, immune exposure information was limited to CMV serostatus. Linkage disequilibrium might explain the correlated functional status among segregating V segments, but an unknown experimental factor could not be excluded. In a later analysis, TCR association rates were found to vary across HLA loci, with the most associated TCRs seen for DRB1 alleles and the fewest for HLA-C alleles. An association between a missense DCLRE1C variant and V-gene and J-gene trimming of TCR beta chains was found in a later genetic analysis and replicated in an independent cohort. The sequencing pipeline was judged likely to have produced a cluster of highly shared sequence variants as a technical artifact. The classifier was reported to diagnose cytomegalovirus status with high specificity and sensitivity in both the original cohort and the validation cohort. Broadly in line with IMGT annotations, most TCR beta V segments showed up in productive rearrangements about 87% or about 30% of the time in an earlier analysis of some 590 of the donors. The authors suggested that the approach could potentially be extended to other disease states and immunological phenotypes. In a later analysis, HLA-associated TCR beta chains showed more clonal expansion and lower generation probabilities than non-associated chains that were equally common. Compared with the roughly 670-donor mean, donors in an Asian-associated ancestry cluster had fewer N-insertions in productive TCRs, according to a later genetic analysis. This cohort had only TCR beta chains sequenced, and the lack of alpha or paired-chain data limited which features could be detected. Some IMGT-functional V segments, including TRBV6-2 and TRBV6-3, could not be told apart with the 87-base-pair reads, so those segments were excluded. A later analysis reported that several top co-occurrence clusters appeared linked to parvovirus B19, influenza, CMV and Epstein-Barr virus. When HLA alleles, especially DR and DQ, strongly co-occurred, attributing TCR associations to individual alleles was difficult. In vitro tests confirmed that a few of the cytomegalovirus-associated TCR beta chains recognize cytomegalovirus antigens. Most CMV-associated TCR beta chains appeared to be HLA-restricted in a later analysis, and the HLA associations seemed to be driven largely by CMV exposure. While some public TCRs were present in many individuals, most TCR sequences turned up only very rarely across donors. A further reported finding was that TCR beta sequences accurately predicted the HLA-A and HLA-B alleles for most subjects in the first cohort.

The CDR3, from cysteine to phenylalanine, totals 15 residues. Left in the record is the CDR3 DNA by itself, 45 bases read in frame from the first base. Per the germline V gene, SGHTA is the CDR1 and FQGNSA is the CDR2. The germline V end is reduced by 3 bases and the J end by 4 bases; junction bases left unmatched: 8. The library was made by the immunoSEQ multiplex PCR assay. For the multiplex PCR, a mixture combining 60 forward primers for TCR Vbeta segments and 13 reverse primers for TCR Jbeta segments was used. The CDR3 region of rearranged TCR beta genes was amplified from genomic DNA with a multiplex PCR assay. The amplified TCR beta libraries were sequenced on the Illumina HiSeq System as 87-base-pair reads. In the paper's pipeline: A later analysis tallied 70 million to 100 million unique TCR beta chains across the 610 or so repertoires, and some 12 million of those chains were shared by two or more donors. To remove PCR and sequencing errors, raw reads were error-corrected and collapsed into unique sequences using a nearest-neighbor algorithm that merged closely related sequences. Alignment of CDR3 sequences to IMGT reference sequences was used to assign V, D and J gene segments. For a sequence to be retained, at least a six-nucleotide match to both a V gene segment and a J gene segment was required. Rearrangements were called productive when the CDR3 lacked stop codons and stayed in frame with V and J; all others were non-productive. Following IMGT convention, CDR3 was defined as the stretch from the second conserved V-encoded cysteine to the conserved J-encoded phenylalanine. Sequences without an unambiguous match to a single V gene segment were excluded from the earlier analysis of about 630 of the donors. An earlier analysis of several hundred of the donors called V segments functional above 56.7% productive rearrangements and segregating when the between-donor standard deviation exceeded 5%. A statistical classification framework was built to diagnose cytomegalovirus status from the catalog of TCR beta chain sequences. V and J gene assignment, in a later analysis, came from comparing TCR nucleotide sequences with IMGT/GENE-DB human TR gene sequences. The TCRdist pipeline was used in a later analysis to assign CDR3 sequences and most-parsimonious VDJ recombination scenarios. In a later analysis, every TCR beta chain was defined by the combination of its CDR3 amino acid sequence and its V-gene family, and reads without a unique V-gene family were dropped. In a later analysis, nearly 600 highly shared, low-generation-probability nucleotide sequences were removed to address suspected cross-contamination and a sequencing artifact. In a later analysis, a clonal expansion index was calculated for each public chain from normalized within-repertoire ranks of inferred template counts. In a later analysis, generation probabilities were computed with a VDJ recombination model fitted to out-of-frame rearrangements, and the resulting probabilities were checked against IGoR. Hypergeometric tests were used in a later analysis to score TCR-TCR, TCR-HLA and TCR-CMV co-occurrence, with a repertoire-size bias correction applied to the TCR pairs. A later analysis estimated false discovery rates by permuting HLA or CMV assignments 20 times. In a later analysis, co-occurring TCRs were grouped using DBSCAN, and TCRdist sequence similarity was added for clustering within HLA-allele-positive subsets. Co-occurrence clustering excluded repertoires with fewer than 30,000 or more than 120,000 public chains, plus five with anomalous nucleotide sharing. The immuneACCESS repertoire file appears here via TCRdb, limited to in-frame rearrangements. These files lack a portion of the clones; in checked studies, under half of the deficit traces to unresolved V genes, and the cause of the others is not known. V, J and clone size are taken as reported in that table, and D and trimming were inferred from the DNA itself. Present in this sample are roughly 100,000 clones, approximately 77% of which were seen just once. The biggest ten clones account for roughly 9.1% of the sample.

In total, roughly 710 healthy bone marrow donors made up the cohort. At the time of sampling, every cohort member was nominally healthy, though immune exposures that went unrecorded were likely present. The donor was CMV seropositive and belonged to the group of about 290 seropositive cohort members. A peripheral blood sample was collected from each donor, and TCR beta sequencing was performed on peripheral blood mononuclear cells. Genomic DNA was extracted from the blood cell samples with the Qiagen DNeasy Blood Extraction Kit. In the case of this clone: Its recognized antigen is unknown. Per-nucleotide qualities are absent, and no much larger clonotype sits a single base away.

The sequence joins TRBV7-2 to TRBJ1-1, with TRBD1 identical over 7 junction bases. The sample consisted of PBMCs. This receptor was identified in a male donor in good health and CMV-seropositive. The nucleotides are TGTGCCAGCAGCTTGCTAACAGGGGTAGGCACTGAAGCTTTCTTT. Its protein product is CASSLLTGVGTEAFF.